The clone carrying this TCR beta chain was counted between two and nine times. A second PCR of about 6 to 12 cycles used a sample-barcoded 5' primer and a J-beta primer mix. Template switching added a 12-random-nucleotide identifier to every cDNA molecule. TCRdb re-called the 5' RACE reads through MiXCR, storing one row per CDR3 protein. The sample holds approximately 880,000 distinct CDR3 sequences, roughly 50% seen once. These data originate in a study of blood T cells in healthy people across ages. Per sample, extraction of total RNA gave at least 5 micrograms in every case. Sequencing was carried out using blood. The clonotype comes from a man younger than 45 in good health.

CDR3 sequence (DNA): TGTGCCAGCAGTTACCGTCGCGTCGGGGGCGTAGACGAGCAGTACTTC. It specifies CASSYRRVGGVDEQYF. This sequence joins TRBV6-5 and TRBJ2-7; D is possibly TRBD1 or TRBD2 (6 bases each). The CDR3 length is 16 residues. V lost 2 bases to trimming and J lost 5 bases, with 19 bases between them. CDR1 MNHEY and CDR2 SVGAGI come from the germline V gene.